This entry lists 14 T cell receptor beta chains sequenced from one sample in a study of beta chain features in type 1 diabetes. Of the isolated RNA, all was reverse transcribed, and so the sequenced material was expressed TCRB transcripts. Clones were read by immunoSEQ multiplex PCR, and TCRdb kept only the in-frame ones, dropping some. Here the sample spans fewer than 350,000 clones, about 8.5% being singletons. The sample comprised central memory CD4+ T cells from blood. These receptors all stem from a young woman in good health.

This clone was seen only a few times. This chain connects TRBV2 to TRBJ2-5, with D perhaps assigned TRBD1 or TRBD2 (6 bases each). The V gene lost 4 bases and the J gene lost 4 bases, with 10 bases spanning the gap. The CDR3 extends over 13 amino acids. CDR1 is SNHLY and CDR2 is FYNNEI in the germline V gene. The CDR3, as DNA: TGTGCCAGCAGTGGGGGGGCCCGAGAGACCCAGTACTTC. Encoded protein: CASSGGARETQYF.

In this sample, this clone turned up a few times. The J gene is TRBJ2-3, the V gene TRBV9; D might be TRBD2 (5 bases). The CDR3 contains 14 residues. V lost 3 bases and J 5 bases, leaving 13 bases between the germline ends. CDR1 SGDLS and CDR2 YYNGEE come from the germline V gene. The CDR3 reads CASSAQVGRDTQYF. The CDR3 coding sequence is TGTGCCAGCAGCGCCCAGGTGGGGAGAGATACGCAGTATTTT.

This clone turned up a few times. The V gene is TRBV15, the J gene TRBJ1-5, with TRBD1 matching 8 bases. V trimming: 0 bases; J trimming: 3 bases; junction bases outside the gene matches: 4. The CDR3 sequence is 16 residues long. In germline, CDR1 is LNHNV, CDR2 YYDKDF (reference sequence). The CDR3 DNA is TGTGCCACCAGCAGAGATTACAGGGGGACCAATCAGCCCCAGCATTTT. Its translation: CATSRDYRGTNQPQHF.

This clone was detected a few times. The V gene is TRBV5-1, the J gene TRBJ2-2, with a tentative D call TRBD2 (5 bases). CDR3 length: 14 residues. With 2 bases removed from V and 6 bases from J, the gap between germline ends came to 11 bases. Germline V gene sequence: CDR1 SGHRS, CDR2 YFSETQ. CDR3 sequence (DNA): TGCGCCAGCAGCTTATCGGCGGGCGCCGGGGAGCTGTTTTTT. Residues: CASSLSAGAGELFF.

This clone has just a few counts. The chain recombines TRBV7-9 with TRBJ2-2; the D gene is possibly TRBD2 (5 bases). Per the germline V gene, CDR1 is SEHNR and CDR2 is FQNEAQ (reference sequence). The CDR3 is 12 amino acids. The V and J ends lost 10 bases and 5 bases respectively, with 11 bases between them. The CDR3 loop reads CATSSGTGELFF. In DNA form, the CDR3 reads TGTGCCACCTCGTCGGGGACCGGGGAGCTGTTTTTT.

This sequence joins TRBV7-2 and TRBJ2-5, with no clear D. Deletions cut 1 base from V and 4 bases from J, with 7 bases between. The CDR3 has 13 amino acids. CDR1 SGHTA and CDR2 FQGNSA come from the germline V gene. The CDR3 region is CASSLVTRETQYF. The CDR3 DNA is TGTGCCAGCAGCTTAGTTACGCGAGAGACCCAGTACTTC.

J is TRBJ2-7 and V is TRBV28; the D is unclear. CDR3 length: 14 amino acids. Trimming took 3 bases from V and 11 from J, leaving 20 bases between them. Germline V CDR1 and CDR2: MDHEN, SYDVKM. DNA for the CDR3: TGTGCCAGCAGTTTCGCTTCAGCCCCGAACCGGGAGTACTTC. Protein product: CASSFASAPNREYF. Drawing the rest from reference TRBV28 and TRBJ2-7, the complete variable domain is DVKVTQSSRYLVKRTGEKVFLECVQDMDHENMFWYRQDPGLGLRLIYFSYDVKMKEKGDIPEGYSVSREKKERFSLILESASTNQTSMYLCASSFASAPNREYFGPGTRLTVT.

This clone has just a few counts. V usage is TRBV2 and J usage is TRBJ1-5, with 9 bases identical to TRBD1. Germline CDR1 and CDR2: SNHLY and FYNNEI. This CDR3 region has 16 residues. J was trimmed by 0 bases and V by 6 bases; bases with no gene match: 6. CDR3 residues: CASRPDRGYSNQPQHF. In DNA, the CDR3 is TGTGCCAGCAGGCCGGACAGGGGTTATAGCAATCAGCCCCAGCATTTT.

This chain joins TRBV18 and TRBJ1-5; 7 positions agree with TRBD1. Germline CDR1 and CDR2: KGHSH and LQKENI. CDR3 length equals 14 residues. J gave up 10 bases and V 2 bases, and 8 bases lay outside the gene matches. The CDR3 spells CASSPEGRGDPQHF. In DNA form, the CDR3 reads TGTGCCAGCTCACCAGAGGGCAGGGGGGACCCCCAGCATTTT.

The V and J genes are TRBV2 and TRBJ2-7, with D perhaps being TRBD1 or TRBD2 (6 bases each). V dropped 4 bases and J dropped 7 bases, with 17 bases sitting between them. This CDR3 contains 14 residues. CDR1 is SNHLY and CDR2 is FYNNEI in the germline V gene. CDR3 in DNA: TGTGCCAGCAGTGGAACCGGGGGCAGACGGGAGCAGTACTTC. Its protein is CASSGTGGRREQYF.

This clone appeared many times. The chain combines TRBV6-1 with TRBJ1-1, with D possibly TRBD1 on 5 matching bases. This CDR3 is 11 amino acids long. The V gene lost 8 bases and the J gene lost 5 bases, with 9 bases spanning the gap. Germline CDR1 reads MNHNS; CDR2 reads SASEGT. The CDR3 protein is CASSWGTEAFF. As DNA, the CDR3 is TGTGCCAGCTCATGGGGGACTGAAGCTTTCTTT.

This clone was detected ten times or more. V gene TRBV5-6 combines with J gene TRBJ1-1; no definite D call. V lost 1 base and J lost 7, with 5 bases in between. The germline V gene encodes CDR1 SGHDT and CDR2 YYEEEE. The CDR3 has 11 amino acids. The CDR3 region is CASSLTDEAFF. The CDR3 bases are TGTGCCAGCAGCTTGACGGATGAAGCTTTCTTT.

This clone was seen only a few times. CDR3 in DNA: TGTGCCAGCAGCCCGGCTCCCTCTGGAGGAAACATTCAGTACTTC. Its translation: CASSPAPSGGNIQYF. This chain links TRBV7-3 with TRBJ2-4, with D possibly being TRBD2 (5 bases). The length of the CDR3 is 15 residues. V gave up 5 bases and J gave up 6 bases, with 17 bases separating them. Per germline, CDR1 SGHTA and CDR2 FQGTGA.

This clone was observed many times. The chain is built from TRBV7-8 and TRBJ1-5, with 9 bases lining up with TRBD1. J was trimmed by 5 bases and V by 0 bases; bases with no gene match: 8. CDR3 length: 17 amino acids. CDR1 SGHVS and CDR2 FQNEAQ come from the germline V gene. CDR3 sequence reads: CASSLAGTGREDQPQHF. CDR3 nucleotide sequence: TGTGCCAGCAGCTTAGCTGGGACAGGGCGAGAAGATCAGCCCCAGCATTTT.